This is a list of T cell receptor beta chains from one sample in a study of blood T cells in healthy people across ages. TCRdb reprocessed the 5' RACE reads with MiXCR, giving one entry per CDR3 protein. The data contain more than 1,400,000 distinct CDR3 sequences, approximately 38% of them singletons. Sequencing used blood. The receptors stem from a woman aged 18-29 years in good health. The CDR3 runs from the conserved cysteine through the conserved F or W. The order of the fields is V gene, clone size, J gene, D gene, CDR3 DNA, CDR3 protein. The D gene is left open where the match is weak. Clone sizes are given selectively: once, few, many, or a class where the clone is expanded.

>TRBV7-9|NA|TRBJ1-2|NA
TGTGCCAGCAGCTTAAGGGGGTCTGAGGGCTACACCTTC
CASSLRGSEGYTF
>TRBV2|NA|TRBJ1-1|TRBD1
TGTGCCAGCAGTCGACAGGGGGCTGAAGCTTTCTTT
CASSRQGAEAFF
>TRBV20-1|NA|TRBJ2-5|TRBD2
TGCAGTGCTAGAGACCCCCTAGCGGGAGACGTTGAGCAGTACTTC
CSARDPLAGDVEQYF
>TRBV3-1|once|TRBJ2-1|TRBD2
TGTGCCAGCAGCCATCCCAGGACTAGCGGGAGGGATGAGCAGTTCTTC
CASSHPRTSGRDEQFF
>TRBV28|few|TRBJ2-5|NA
TGTGCCAGCAGGAGGGGAAGGGGAGAGACCCAGTACTTC
CASRRGRGETQYF
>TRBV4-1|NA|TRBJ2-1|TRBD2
TGCGCCAGCAGCCCGTCTGGACTAGCGGGAACCGCAACCCCCTACAATGAGCAGTTCTTC
CASSPSGLAGTATPYNEQFF
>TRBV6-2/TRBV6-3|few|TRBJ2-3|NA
TGTGCCAGCAGCCCATGGGGAGCTGGCAGAGCAGATACGCAGTATTTT
CASSPWGAGRADTQYF
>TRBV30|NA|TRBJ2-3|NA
TGTGCCTGGAGGAAAGGAGGTGGGAGCACAGATACGCAGTATTTT
CAWRKGGGSTDTQYF
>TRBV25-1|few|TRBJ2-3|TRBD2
TGTGCCAGCAGTTCTACCGGACTAGCGGGAGGAGGGGCCACAGATACGCAGTATTTT
CASSSTGLAGGGATDTQYF
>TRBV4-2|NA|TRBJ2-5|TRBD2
TGTGCCAGCAGCCGCGCGGGGGGGTACCAAGAGACCCAGTACTTC
CASSRAGGYQETQYF
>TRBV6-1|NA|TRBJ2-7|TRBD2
TGTGCCAGCAGGGGGGGGGGAGGTTACGAGCAGTACTTC
CASRGGGGYEQYF
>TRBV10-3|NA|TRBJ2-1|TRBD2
TGTGCCATTAGTGATAGGTCCCGTAGCGGGGGTTACAATGAGCAGTTCTTC
CAISDRSRSGGYNEQFF
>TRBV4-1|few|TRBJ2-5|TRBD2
TGCGCCAGCAGCCGTAGCGGGGGGGCGTGGGAGACCCAGTACTTC
CASSRSGGAWETQYF
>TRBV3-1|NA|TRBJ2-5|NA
TGTGCCAGCAGCCAAGATCCGTGGGAGCAGTACTTC
CASSQDPWEQYF
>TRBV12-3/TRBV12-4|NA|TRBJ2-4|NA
TGTGCCAGCAGTTTCGGCGGGGGCTATAACAAAAACATTCAGTACTTC
CASSFGGGYNKNIQYF
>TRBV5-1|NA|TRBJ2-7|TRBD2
TGCGCCAGCAGCTTGGTCGGGACTAGTTTCCCCCGGATAAACTACGAGCAGTACTTC
CASSLVGTSFPRINYEQYF
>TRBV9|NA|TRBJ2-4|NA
TGTGCCAGCAGCGTAGGGAGCAGGGGAGCCAAAAACATTCGGTACTTC
CASSVGSRGAKNIRYF
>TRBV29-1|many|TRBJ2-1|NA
TGCAGCGTTGGGCTGCTGACAGGTTACAATGAGCAGTTCTTC
CSVGLLTGYNEQFF
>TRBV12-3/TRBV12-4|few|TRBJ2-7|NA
TGTGCCAGCAGCATCGGGACATTGGGGCCTGACGAGCAGTACTTC
CASSIGTLGPDEQYF
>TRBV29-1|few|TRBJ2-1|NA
TGCAGCGTCCTCTTGGGGGCAAGGAACAATGAGCAGTTCTTC
CSVLLGARNNEQFF
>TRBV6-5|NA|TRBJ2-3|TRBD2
TGTGCCAGCAGTTACTCGCCGGGACTAGCGGGGGAGTACTATAGCACAGATACGCAGTATTTT
CASSYSPGLAGEYYSTDTQYF
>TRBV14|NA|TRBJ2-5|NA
TGTGCCAGCAGCCCCTCGGGACCTCGGGAGACCCAGTACTTC
CASSPSGPRETQYF
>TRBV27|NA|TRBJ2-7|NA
TGTGCCCCCGCTAGGGGGACGCCCTCCTACGAGCAGTACTTC
CAPARGTPSYEQYF
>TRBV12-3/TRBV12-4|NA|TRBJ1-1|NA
TGTGCCAGCAGTGTAGCGCAGGTGACCGAAGCTTTCTTT
CASSVAQVTEAFF
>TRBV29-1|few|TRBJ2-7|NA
TGCAGCGTTGAAGATCTGAGGGTACCCTACGAGCAGTACTTC
CSVEDLRVPYEQYF
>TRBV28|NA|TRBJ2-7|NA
TGTGCCATTACGTCGCTGGGAGACGAGCAGTACTTC
CAITSLGDEQYF
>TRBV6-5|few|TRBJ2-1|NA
TGTGCCAGCAGTTATGAGGTCTCGGCCAATGAGCAGTTCTTC
CASSYEVSANEQFF
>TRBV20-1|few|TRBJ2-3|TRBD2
TGCAGTGCTAGACCCCGGACTAGCGCCTCCACAGATACGCAGTATTTT
CSARPRTSASTDTQYF
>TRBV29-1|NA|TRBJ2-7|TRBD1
TGCAGCGCCGGTCAGGGGGCTCTTGGGGAGCAGTACTTC
CSAGQGALGEQYF
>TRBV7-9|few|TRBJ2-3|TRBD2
TGTGCCAGCAGCGCCCCAGCGGGGCCGGATACGCAGTATTTT
CASSAPAGPDTQYF